A selection of T cell receptor beta chains follows, all from one sample in a study of breast tumors, draining lymph nodes, adjacent tissues. TCRdb re-called the multiplex PCR reads through MiXCR, storing one row per CDR3 protein. Seen here are about 230,000 distinct CDR3 sequences, about 34% observed once, and the top ten hold over 1.1%. Specimen: axillary lymph node tissue. The source of these receptors is a female donor with breast cancer. Some clones in this sample may be carry-over from other donors' samples. CDR3s include the opening cysteine and the closing phenylalanine or tryptophan. The D gene is left open where the match is weak. Only some rows state a clone size, as once, few, many or a class for expanded clones.

size	J	D	V	CDR3	DNA
-	TRBJ1-1	-	TRBV11-3	CASSPRRTSPEAFF	TGTGCCAGCAGCCCACGGAGGACATCGCCTGAAGCTTTCTTT
-	TRBJ1-2	-	TRBV24-1	CATSDLGSRGYTF	TGTGCCACCAGTGATTTAGGGTCCCGCGGCTACACCTTC
many	TRBJ2-7	TRBD1	TRBV9	CASSVAPSTGTGMDEQYF	TGTGCCAGCAGCGTGGCCCCATCTACCGGGACAGGGATGGACGAGCAGTACTTC
many	TRBJ2-1	TRBD2	TRBV13	CASSGLAGGPENEQFF	TGTGCCAGCAGCGGACTAGCGGGAGGGCCTGAAAATGAGCAGTTCTTC
many	TRBJ2-7	-	TRBV5-4	CASSHRLASEQYF	TGTGCCAGCAGCCACAGGCTAGCGTCCGAGCAGTACTTC
many	TRBJ2-2	-	TRBV29-1	CSVETARNGELFF	TGCAGCGTTGAAACGGCTAGGAACGGGGAGCTGTTTTTT
-	TRBJ1-5	-	TRBV6-2/TRBV6-3	CASTDNSNQPQHF	TGTGCCAGCACCGATAACAGCAATCAGCCCCAGCATTTT
many	TRBJ2-5	TRBD2	TRBV12-3/TRBV12-4	CASSFREGGETQYF	TGTGCCAGCAGTTTCCGGGAGGGAGGAGAGACCCAGTACTTC
many	TRBJ2-5	-	TRBV24-1	CATSGAGAYQETQYF	TGTGCCACCAGTGGGGCAGGGGCGTACCAAGAGACCCAGTACTTC
many	TRBJ1-6	-	TRBV6-1	CASSDRSSYNSPLHF	TGTGCCAGCAGCGACAGGAGCTCCTATAATTCACCCCTCCACTTT
-	TRBJ1-1	TRBD1	TRBV5-1	CASSVDRGNEAFF	TGCGCCAGCAGCGTCGACAGGGGAAATGAAGCTTTCTTT
few	TRBJ2-7	TRBD2	TRBV3-1	CASSHWSSGALTYEQYF	TGTGCCAGCAGCCATTGGTCTAGCGGGGCCCTCACCTACGAGCAGTACTTC